Following are 10 T cell receptor beta chains from one sample sequenced in a study of shared clonotypes between healthy human individuals. The method was immunoSEQ multiplex PCR; TCRdb's version includes in-frame clones alone and lacks a portion of them. The data contain around 510,000 clones, 90% to 97% of them singletons. Specimen: naive CD4+ T cells sorted from blood. Subset denoted: CD45RA+ positively selected. These receptors came from a woman between 25 and 40 years old in good health.

The chain joins TRBV5-4 to TRBJ2-3; D perhaps matches TRBD2 (5 bases). Germline V gene lookup returns CDR1 SGHNT and CDR2 YYREEE (reference sequence). V lost 4 bases, J lost 4 bases, and 13 bases lay in between. This CDR3 has 14 amino acids. The CDR3 protein is CASSPVPRADTQYF. In DNA, the CDR3 is TGTGCCAGCAGCCCGGTCCCGAGGGCAGATACGCAGTATTTT.

V and J are TRBV11-2 and TRBJ2-7; TRBD2 aligns across 10 bases. Germline V gives CDR1 SGHAT, CDR2 FQNNGV. The ends lost 5 bases at V and 3 bases at J; junction bases unmatched: 7. This CDR3 is 15 amino acids long. The CDR3 nucleotides are TGTGCCAGCAGCCCCCTAGCGGGAGACAGCTACGAGCAGTACTTC. It encodes CASSPLAGDSYEQYF.

The chain employs TRBV11-3 and TRBJ2-7, with TRBD1 matching 10 bases. This CDR3 spans 15 amino acids. The germline V gene has CDR1 SGHNT and CDR2 YENEEA. V lost 3 bases, J lost 3 bases, and 5 bases stayed unmatched. CDR3 sequence: CASSFDGTGVYEQYF. In DNA form, the CDR3 reads TGTGCCAGCAGCTTTGACGGGACAGGGGTCTACGAGCAGTACTTC.

CDR3 amino acids: CASSYTGSSGNTIYF. In nucleotides, the CDR3 is TGTGCCAGCAGTTACACAGGAAGCTCTGGAAACACCATATATTTT. The chain employs TRBV6-6 and TRBJ1-3, with D possibly TRBD1 on 5 matching bases. V was clipped by 2 bases and J by 0 bases, with 8 bases between them. Germline V gene data show CDR1 as MNHNY and CDR2 as SVGAGI (reference sequence). The CDR3 is made up of 15 amino acids.

This clone has just one count. The chain is built from TRBV7-8 and TRBJ1-2, with no clear D. The CDR3 covers 13 residues. The germline CDR1 and CDR2 sequences are SGHVS and FQNEAQ. Trimming stripped 7 bases from V and 6 bases from J, with 15 bases between. Here the CDR3 reads CASNLDRLDGYTF. DNA of the CDR3: TGTGCCAGCAACCTGGACCGACTGGATGGCTACACCTTC.

V is TRBV6-5 and J is TRBJ2-1; perhaps D is TRBD1 or TRBD2 (6 bases each). V lost 8 bases to trimming and J lost 10 bases, with 12 bases between them. The germline V gene encodes CDR1 MNHEY and CDR2 SVGAGI. This CDR3 has 11 amino acids. The chain's CDR3 is CASGMGGEQFF. CDR3 nucleotides: TGTGCCAGCGGGATGGGGGGCGAGCAGTTCTTC.

This chain connects TRBV10-1 to TRBJ2-4; 7 bases map to TRBD1. The CDR3 is 13 residues long. The junction had 6 bases not matched to a gene; V was cut back by 6 bases and J by 7 bases. Germline-derived CDR1 and CDR2 are WNHNN and SYGVQD (reference sequence). The DNA for the CDR3 is TGCGCCAGCAGGGCGACAGGGACGAACATTCAGTACTTC. Encoded protein: CASRATGTNIQYF.

V gene TRBV6-1 combines with J gene TRBJ2-3; TRBD1 matches at 9 bases. The germline V gene has CDR1 MNHNS and CDR2 SASEGT. The CDR3 extends over 15 amino acids. V was clipped by 5 bases and J by 3 bases; unmatched bases: 6. This chain's CDR3 is CASSKQGARTDTQYF. The CDR3 DNA is TGTGCCAGCAGTAAACAGGGGGCTCGGACAGATACGCAGTATTTT.

This sequence joins TRBV7-2 and TRBJ2-7, with D maybe TRBD1 (6 bases). The CDR3 spans 16 residues. Deletions cut 1 base from V and 6 bases from J, with 19 bases between. Germline V lookup: CDR1 SGHTA, CDR2 FQGNSA. CDR3 nucleotides: TGTGCCAGCAGCTTAGTCTGGGGGCATATCCTTACCGAGCAGTACTTC. Protein: CASSLVWGHILTEQYF.

The gene calls are TRBV19 and TRBJ2-4; possible D gene TRBD2, 6 bases. The germline V gene has CDR1 LNHDA and CDR2 SQIVND (reference sequence). V was pared by 4 bases and J by 3 bases, with 10 bases between. CDR3 length: 14 amino acids. The CDR3 DNA reads as TGTGCCAGTAGTAAGGTGGGGGGCAAAAACATTCAGTACTTC. Translating gives CASSKVGGKNIQYF. The full variable domain, its missing parts supplied by reference TRBV19 and TRBJ2-4, is DGGITQSPKYLFRKEGQNVTLSCEQNLNHDAMYWYRQDPGQGLRLIYYSQIVNDFQKGDIAEGYSVSREKKESFPLTVTSAQKNPTAFYLCASSKVGGKNIQYFGAGTRLSVL.